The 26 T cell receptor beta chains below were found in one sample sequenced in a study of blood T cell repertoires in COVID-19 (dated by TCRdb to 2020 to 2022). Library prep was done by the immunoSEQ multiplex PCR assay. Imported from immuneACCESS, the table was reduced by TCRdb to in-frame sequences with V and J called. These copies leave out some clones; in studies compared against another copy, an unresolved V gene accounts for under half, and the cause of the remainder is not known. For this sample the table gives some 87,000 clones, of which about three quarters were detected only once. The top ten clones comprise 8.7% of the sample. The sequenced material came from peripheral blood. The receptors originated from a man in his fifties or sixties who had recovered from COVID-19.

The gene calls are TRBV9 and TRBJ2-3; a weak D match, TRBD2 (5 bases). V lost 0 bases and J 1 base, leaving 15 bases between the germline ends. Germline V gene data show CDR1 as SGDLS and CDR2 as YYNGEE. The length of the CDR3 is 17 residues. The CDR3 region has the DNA TGTGCCAGCAGCGTAGCGGCGGGTGGGAGAGGCACAGATACGCAGTATTTT. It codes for CASSVAAGGRGTDTQYF.

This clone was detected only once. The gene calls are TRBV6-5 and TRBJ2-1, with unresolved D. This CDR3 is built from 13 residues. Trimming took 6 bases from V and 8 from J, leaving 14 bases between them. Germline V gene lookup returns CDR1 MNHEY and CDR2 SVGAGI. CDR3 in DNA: TGTGCCAGCAGAAATCTCGATAGATATGAGCAGTTCTTC. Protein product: CASRNLDRYEQFF.

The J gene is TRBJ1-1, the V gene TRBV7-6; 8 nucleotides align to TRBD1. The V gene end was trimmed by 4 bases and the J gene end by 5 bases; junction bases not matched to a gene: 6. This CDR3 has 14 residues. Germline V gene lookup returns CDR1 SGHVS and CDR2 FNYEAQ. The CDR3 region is CASSYGQGTTEAFF. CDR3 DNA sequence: TGTGCCAGCAGCTACGGACAGGGAACGACTGAAGCTTTCTTT. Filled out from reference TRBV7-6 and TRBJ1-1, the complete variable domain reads GAGVSQSPRYKVTKRGQDVALRCDPISGHVSLYWYRQALGQGPEFLTYFNYEAQQDKSGLPNDRFSAERPEGSISTLTIQRTEQRDSAMYRCASSYGQGTTEAFFGQGTRLTVV.

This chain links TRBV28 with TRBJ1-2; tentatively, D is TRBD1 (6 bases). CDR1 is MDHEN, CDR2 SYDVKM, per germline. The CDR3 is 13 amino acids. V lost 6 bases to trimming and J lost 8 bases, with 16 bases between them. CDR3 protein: CASSRDIIRGYTF. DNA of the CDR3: TGTGCCAGCAGCCGGGACATAATCCGGGGCTACACCTTC.

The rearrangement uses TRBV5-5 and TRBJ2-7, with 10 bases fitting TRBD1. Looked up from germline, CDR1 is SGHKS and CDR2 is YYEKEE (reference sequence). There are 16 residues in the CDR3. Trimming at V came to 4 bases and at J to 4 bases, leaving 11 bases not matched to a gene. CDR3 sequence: CASSLMGQGRGYEQYF. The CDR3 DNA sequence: TGTGCCAGCAGCCTGATGGGACAGGGGAGGGGGTACGAGCAGTACTTC.

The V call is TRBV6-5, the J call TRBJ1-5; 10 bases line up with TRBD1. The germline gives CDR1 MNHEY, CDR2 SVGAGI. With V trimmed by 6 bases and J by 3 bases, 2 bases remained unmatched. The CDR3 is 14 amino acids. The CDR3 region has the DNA TGTGCCAGCAGGGACAGGGGGTCCAATCAGCCCCAGCATTTT. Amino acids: CASRDRGSNQPQHF.

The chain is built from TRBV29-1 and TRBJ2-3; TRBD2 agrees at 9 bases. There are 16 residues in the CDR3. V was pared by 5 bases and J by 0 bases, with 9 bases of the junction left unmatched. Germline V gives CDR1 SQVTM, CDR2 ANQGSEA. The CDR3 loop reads CSVLLAGRASTDTQYF. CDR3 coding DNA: TGCAGCGTTCTCCTAGCGGGGCGCGCTAGCACAGATACGCAGTATTTT.

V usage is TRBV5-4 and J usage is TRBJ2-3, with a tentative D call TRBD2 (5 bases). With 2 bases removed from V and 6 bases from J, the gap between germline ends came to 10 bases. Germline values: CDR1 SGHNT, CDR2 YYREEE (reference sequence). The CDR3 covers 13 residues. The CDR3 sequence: CASSFLAADTQYF. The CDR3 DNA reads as TGTGCCAGCAGCTTCCTAGCTGCGGATACGCAGTATTTT.

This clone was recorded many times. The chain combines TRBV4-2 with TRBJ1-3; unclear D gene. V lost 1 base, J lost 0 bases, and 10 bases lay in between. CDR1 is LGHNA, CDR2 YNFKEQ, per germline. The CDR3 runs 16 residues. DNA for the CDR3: TGTGCCAGCAGCCAAGCACACGGGGACTCTGGAAACACCATATATTTT. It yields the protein CASSQAHGDSGNTIYF.

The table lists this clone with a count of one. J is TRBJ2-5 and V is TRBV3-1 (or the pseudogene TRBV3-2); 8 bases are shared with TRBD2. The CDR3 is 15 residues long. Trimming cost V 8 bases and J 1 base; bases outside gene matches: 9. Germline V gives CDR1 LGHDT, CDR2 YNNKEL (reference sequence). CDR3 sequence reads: CASGWSGGIQETQYF. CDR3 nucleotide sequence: TGTGCCAGCGGTTGGAGCGGGGGAATCCAAGAGACCCAGTACTTC.

CDR3 bases: TGTGCCAGCAGCGACAGGCAGGGGAACACCGGGGAGCTGTTTTTT. The encoded protein is CASSDRQGNTGELFF. The chain is built from TRBV9 and TRBJ2-2, with a weak D call TRBD1 (5 bases). CDR3 length: 15 amino acids. Deletions cut 3 bases from V and 1 base from J, with 10 bases between. Germline-derived CDR1 and CDR2 are SGDLS and YYNGEE.

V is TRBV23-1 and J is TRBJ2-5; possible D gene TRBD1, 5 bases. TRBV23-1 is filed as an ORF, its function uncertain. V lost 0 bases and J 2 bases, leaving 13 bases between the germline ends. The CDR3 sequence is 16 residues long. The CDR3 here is CASSQSQGLGQETQYF. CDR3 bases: TGCGCCAGCAGTCAATCGCAGGGTTTGGGACAAGAGACCCAGTACTTC.

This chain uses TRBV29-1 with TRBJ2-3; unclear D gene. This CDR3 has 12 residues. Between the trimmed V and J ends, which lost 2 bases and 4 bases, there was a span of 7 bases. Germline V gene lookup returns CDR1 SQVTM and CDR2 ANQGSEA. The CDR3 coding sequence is TGCAGCGTTGAAAACGCAGCAGATACGCAGTATTTT. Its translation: CSVENAADTQYF.

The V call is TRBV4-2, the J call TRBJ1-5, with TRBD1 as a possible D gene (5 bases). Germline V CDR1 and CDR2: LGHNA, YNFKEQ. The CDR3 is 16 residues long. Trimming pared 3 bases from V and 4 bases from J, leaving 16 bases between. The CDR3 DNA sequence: TGTGCCAGCAGCCAGATGGGTGGACACCTTAATCAGCCCCAGCATTTT. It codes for CASSQMGGHLNQPQHF.

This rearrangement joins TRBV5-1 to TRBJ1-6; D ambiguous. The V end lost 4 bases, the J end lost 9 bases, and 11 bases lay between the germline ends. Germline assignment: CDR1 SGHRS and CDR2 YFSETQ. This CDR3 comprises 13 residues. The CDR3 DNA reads TGCGCCAGCAGCCCCTCAGGAACTTCACCCCTCCACTTT. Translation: CASSPSGTSPLHF.

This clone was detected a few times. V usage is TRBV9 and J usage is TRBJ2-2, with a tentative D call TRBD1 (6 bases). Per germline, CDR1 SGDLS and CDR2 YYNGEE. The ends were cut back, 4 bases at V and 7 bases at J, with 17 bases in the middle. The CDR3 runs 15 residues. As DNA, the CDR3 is TGTGCCAGCAGCCCACGACCCGTAGGGGGCGGGGAGCTGTTTTTT. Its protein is CASSPRPVGGGELFF. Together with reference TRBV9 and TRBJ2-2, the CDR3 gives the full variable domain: DSGVTQTPKHLITATGQRVTLRCSPRSGDLSVYWYQQSLDQGLQFLIQYYNGEERAKGNILERFSAQQFPDLHSELNLSSLELGDSALYFCASSPRPVGGGELFFGEGSRLTVL.

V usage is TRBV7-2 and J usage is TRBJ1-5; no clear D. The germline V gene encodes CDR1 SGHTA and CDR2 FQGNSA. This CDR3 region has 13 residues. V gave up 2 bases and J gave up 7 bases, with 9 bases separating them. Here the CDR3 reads CASSLLEGQPQHF. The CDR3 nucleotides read TGTGCCAGCAGCTTACTCGAGGGACAGCCCCAGCATTTT.

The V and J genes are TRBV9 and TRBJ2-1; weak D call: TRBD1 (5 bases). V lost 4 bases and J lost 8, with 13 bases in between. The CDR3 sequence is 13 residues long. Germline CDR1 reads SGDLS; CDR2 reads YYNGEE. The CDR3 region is CASSPLRGYEQFF. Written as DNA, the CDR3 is TGTGCCAGCAGCCCCCTTAGGGGTTATGAGCAGTTCTTC.

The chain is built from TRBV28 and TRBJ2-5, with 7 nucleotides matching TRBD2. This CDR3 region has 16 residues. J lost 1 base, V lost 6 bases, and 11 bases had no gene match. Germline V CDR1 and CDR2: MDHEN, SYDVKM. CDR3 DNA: TGTGCCAGCAGCCCCCCCCGGGGGGAGATCCAAGAGACCCAGTACTTC. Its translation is CASSPPRGEIQETQYF.

The CDR3 spells CSASSDRVESYGYTF. Here the CDR3 DNA reads TGCAGTGCTAGTTCGGACAGGGTTGAAAGCTATGGCTACACCTTC. This chain links TRBV20-1 with TRBJ1-2, with 8 nucleotides matching TRBD1. V shed 3 bases and J 4 bases; nucleotides not matched to a gene: 10. CDR1 and CDR2 (germline): DFQATT, SNEGSKA (reference sequence). The CDR3 totals 15 residues.

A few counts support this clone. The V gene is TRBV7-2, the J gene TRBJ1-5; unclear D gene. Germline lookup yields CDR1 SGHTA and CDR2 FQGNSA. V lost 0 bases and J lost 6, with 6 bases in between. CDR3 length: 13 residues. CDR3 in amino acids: CASSLAGGQPQHF. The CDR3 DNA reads TGTGCCAGCAGCTTAGCCGGTGGTCAGCCCCAGCATTTT.

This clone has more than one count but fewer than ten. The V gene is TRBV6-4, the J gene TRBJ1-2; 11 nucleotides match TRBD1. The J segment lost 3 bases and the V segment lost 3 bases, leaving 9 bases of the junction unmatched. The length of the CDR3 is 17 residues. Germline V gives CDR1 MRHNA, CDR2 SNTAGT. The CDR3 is CASSEAGTGGSYYGYTF. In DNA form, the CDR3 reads TGTGCCAGCAGTGAAGCCGGGACAGGGGGTTCTTACTATGGCTACACCTTC.

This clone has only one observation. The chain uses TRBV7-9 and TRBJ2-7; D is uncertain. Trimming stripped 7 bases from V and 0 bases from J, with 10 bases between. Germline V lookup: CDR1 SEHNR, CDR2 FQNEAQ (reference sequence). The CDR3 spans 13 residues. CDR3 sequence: CASKFSSSYEQYF. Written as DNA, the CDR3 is TGTGCCAGCAAATTCTCGAGCTCCTACGAGCAGTACTTC.

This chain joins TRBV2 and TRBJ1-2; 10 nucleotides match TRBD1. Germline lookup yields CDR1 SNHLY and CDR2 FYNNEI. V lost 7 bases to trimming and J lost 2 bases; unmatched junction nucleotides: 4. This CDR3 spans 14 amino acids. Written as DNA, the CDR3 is TGTGCCAGCACCTTGGACAGGGGGAACTATGGCTACACCTTC. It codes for CASTLDRGNYGYTF.

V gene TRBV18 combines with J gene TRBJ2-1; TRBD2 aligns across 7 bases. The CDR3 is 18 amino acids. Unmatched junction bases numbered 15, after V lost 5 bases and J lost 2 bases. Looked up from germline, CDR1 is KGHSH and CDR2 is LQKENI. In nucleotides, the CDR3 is TGTGCCAGCTCAAGAAGGTTTCTGTCCGGGACTACCTACAATGAGCAGTTCTTC. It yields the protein CASSRRFLSGTTYNEQFF.

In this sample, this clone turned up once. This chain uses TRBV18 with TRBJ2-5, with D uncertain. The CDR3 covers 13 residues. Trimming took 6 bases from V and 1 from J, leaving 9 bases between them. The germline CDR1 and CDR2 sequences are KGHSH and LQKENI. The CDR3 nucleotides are TGTGCCAGCTCCCACGACATCCAAGAGACCCAGTACTTC. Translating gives CASSHDIQETQYF.